A selection of T cell receptor beta chains follows, all from one sample in a study of blood T cell repertoires in COVID-19. Some clones are missing from TCRdb's copy, which holds only in-frame ones; the method was immunoSEQ multiplex PCR. The sample holds roughly 57,000 clones, around three quarters seen once. The sequencing sample was made of peripheral blood. These TCRs come from a man in his sixties with acute or convalescent COVID-19. Each CDR3 is given with its conserved first and last residue. Fields, in order: V gene, J gene, clone size, D gene, CDR3 protein, CDR3 DNA. The D gene is left open where the match is weak. Rows may omit the clone size; those that give it use once, few, many or a size class.

V gene: TRBV7-3; J gene: TRBJ1-1; clone size: -; D gene: -; CDR3 protein: CASSTHLGDTEAFF; CDR3 DNA: TGTGCCAGCAGCACGCACTTGGGCGACACTGAAGCTTTCTTT
V gene: TRBV7-8; J gene: TRBJ2-5; clone size: -; D gene: -; CDR3 protein: CASSLGRDEETQYF; CDR3 DNA: TGTGCCAGCAGCCTAGGCAGGGATGAGGAGACCCAGTACTTC
V gene: TRBV7-2; J gene: TRBJ2-7; clone size: -; D gene: -; CDR3 protein: CASSLFPGEYEQYF; CDR3 DNA: TGTGCCAGCAGCTTATTTCCGGGGGAGTACGAGCAGTACTTC
V gene: TRBV14; J gene: TRBJ1-2; clone size: -; D gene: -; CDR3 protein: CASSQEQTSNYGYTF; CDR3 DNA: TGTGCCAGCAGCCAAGAACAGACCTCTAACTATGGCTACACCTTC
V gene: TRBV7-2; J gene: TRBJ1-3; clone size: -; D gene: -; CDR3 protein: CASSPLLGSSGNTIYF; CDR3 DNA: TGTGCCAGCAGCCCGCTCCTCGGGAGCTCTGGAAACACCATATATTTT
V gene: TRBV7-9; J gene: TRBJ2-3; clone size: -; D gene: TRBD2; CDR3 protein: CASSFGLAGQPRGTDTQYF; CDR3 DNA: TGTGCCAGCAGCTTCGGACTAGCGGGTCAACCCCGCGGCACAGATACGCAGTATTTT
V gene: TRBV5-6; J gene: TRBJ1-3; clone size: -; D gene: -; CDR3 protein: CASSPNRQLSNTIYF; CDR3 DNA: TGTGCCAGCAGCCCTAACCGACAGTTATCCAACACCATATATTTT
V gene: TRBV5-4; J gene: TRBJ1-1; clone size: -; D gene: TRBD1; CDR3 protein: CASSWGQGNTEAFF; CDR3 DNA: TGTGCCAGCAGTTGGGGACAGGGGAACACTGAAGCTTTCTTT
V gene: TRBV6-1; J gene: TRBJ2-3; clone size: once; D gene: TRBD1; CDR3 protein: CASSARPGTGSTDTQYF; CDR3 DNA: TGTGCCAGCAGTGCTAGACCCGGGACAGGCAGCACAGATACGCAGTATTTT
V gene: TRBV6-6; J gene: TRBJ1-3; clone size: -; D gene: -; CDR3 protein: CASSRVIDAGTGNTIYF; CDR3 DNA: TGTGCCAGCAGTCGGGTCATTGATGCAGGGACTGGAAACACCATATATTTT
V gene: TRBV27; J gene: TRBJ2-7; clone size: -; D gene: -; CDR3 protein: CASSPGTSLGEQYF; CDR3 DNA: TGTGCCAGCAGCCCTGGGACTTCTCTGGGGGAGCAGTACTTC
V gene: TRBV28; J gene: TRBJ1-5; clone size: -; D gene: TRBD1; CDR3 protein: CATLRDRGGGQPQHF; CDR3 DNA: TGTGCCACTCTCCGGGACAGGGGCGGGGGGCAGCCCCAGCATTTT
V gene: TRBV24-1; J gene: TRBJ2-1; clone size: -; D gene: -; CDR3 protein: CATSDLAFPEQFF; CDR3 DNA: TGTGCCACCAGTGATTTAGCATTCCCCGAGCAGTTCTTC
V gene: TRBV5-1; J gene: TRBJ2-3; clone size: -; D gene: TRBD1; CDR3 protein: CASSSRRQGATDTQYF; CDR3 DNA: TGCGCCAGCAGCTCCCGCCGTCAGGGGGCTACAGATACGCAGTATTTT
V gene: TRBV7-6; J gene: TRBJ1-4; clone size: -; D gene: TRBD1; CDR3 protein: CASSRGTGVGEKLFF; CDR3 DNA: TGTGCCAGCAGCCGGGGGACAGGAGTGGGAGAAAAACTGTTTTTT
V gene: TRBV18; J gene: TRBJ2-5; clone size: -; D gene: TRBD1; CDR3 protein: CASSPDRAFGETQYF; CDR3 DNA: TGTGCCAGCTCACCGGACAGGGCCTTTGGGGAGACCCAGTACTTC
V gene: TRBV5-5; J gene: TRBJ1-1; clone size: -; D gene: -; CDR3 protein: CASTQTQRAWDTEAFF; CDR3 DNA: TGTGCCAGCACCCAGACCCAGCGGGCTTGGGACACTGAAGCTTTCTTT
V gene: TRBV2; J gene: TRBJ1-2; clone size: -; D gene: TRBD1; CDR3 protein: CASVTGTVNGYTF; CDR3 DNA: TGTGCCAGTGTTACCGGGACAGTCAACGGCTACACCTTC
V gene: TRBV18; J gene: TRBJ2-7; clone size: -; D gene: TRBD1; CDR3 protein: CASSPKRQGIGEQYF; CDR3 DNA: TGTGCCAGCTCACCTAAACGACAGGGAATCGGCGAGCAGTACTTC
V gene: TRBV7-3; J gene: TRBJ1-3; clone size: few; D gene: TRBD1; CDR3 protein: CASSKDRGNTIYF; CDR3 DNA: TGTGCCAGCAGCAAGGACAGGGGAAACACCATATATTTT
V gene: TRBV12-3/TRBV12-4; J gene: TRBJ2-5; clone size: -; D gene: -; CDR3 protein: CASSAGLQETQYF; CDR3 DNA: TGTGCCAGCAGTGCGGGACTTCAAGAGACCCAGTACTTC
V gene: TRBV6-4; J gene: TRBJ2-5; clone size: -; D gene: TRBD2; CDR3 protein: CASSVSGGAGETQYF; CDR3 DNA: TGTGCCAGCAGTGTTAGCGGGGGGGCCGGAGAGACCCAGTACTTC
V gene: TRBV27; J gene: TRBJ1-6; clone size: -; D gene: -; CDR3 protein: CASTFLGIGALHF; CDR3 DNA: TGTGCCAGCACTTTCTTAGGGATCGGGGCCCTCCACTTT
V gene: TRBV9; J gene: TRBJ1-2; clone size: -; D gene: TRBD1; CDR3 protein: CASSRDSYGYTF; CDR3 DNA: TGTGCCAGCAGCAGGGACAGCTATGGCTACACCTTC
V gene: TRBV11-2; J gene: TRBJ2-2; clone size: -; D gene: TRBD1; CDR3 protein: CASSFVTGAGTGELFF; CDR3 DNA: TGTGCCAGCAGCTTTGTGACAGGGGCGGGAACCGGGGAGCTGTTTTTT
V gene: TRBV5-4; J gene: TRBJ2-2; clone size: few; D gene: TRBD1; CDR3 protein: CASSPKGGLDGAGELFF; CDR3 DNA: TGTGCCAGCAGCCCTAAAGGGGGCCTGGACGGGGCCGGGGAGCTGTTTTTT
V gene: TRBV30; J gene: TRBJ1-6; clone size: -; D gene: -; CDR3 protein: CAWSSYTFALHF; CDR3 DNA: TGTGCCTGGAGTTCGTACACGTTTGCCCTCCACTTT
V gene: TRBV29-1; J gene: TRBJ2-5; clone size: few; D gene: -; CDR3 protein: CSVELEGRETQYF; CDR3 DNA: TGCAGCGTTGAATTAGAGGGGAGGGAGACCCAGTACTTC
V gene: TRBV5-1; J gene: TRBJ2-7; clone size: -; D gene: -; CDR3 protein: CASSFLGGYEQYF; CDR3 DNA: TGCGCCAGCAGCTTTTTAGGGGGCTACGAGCAGTACTTC
V gene: TRBV2; J gene: TRBJ1-2; clone size: few; D gene: -; CDR3 protein: CASSADSQYGYTF; CDR3 DNA: TGTGCCAGCAGTGCGGACAGCCAGTATGGCTACACCTTC
V gene: TRBV9; J gene: TRBJ2-2; clone size: -; D gene: -; CDR3 protein: CASSPADRNTGELFF; CDR3 DNA: TGTGCCAGCAGCCCGGCGGACAGGAACACCGGGGAGCTGTTTTTT
V gene: TRBV5-1; J gene: TRBJ1-5; clone size: -; D gene: -; CDR3 protein: CASSEGGGRNQPQHF; CDR3 DNA: TGCGCCAGCAGCGAGGGAGGCGGGCGCAATCAGCCCCAGCATTTT
V gene: TRBV12-3/TRBV12-4; J gene: TRBJ1-2; clone size: -; D gene: -; CDR3 protein: CASSSGRNYGYTF; CDR3 DNA: TGTGCCAGCAGTTCCGGGAGAAACTATGGCTACACCTTC
V gene: TRBV9; J gene: TRBJ2-7; clone size: -; D gene: -; CDR3 protein: CASSVDHSSYEQYF; CDR3 DNA: TGTGCCAGCAGCGTAGACCACAGCTCCTACGAGCAGTACTTC
V gene: TRBV5-1; J gene: TRBJ1-5; clone size: -; D gene: TRBD1; CDR3 protein: CASSLHPRDRATSNQPQHF; CDR3 DNA: TGCGCCAGCAGCTTGCATCCCCGGGACAGGGCGACCAGCAATCAGCCCCAGCATTTT
V gene: TRBV7-2; J gene: TRBJ1-3; clone size: -; D gene: -; CDR3 protein: CASSLTTWTASFRNTIYF; CDR3 DNA: TGTGCCAGCAGCTTAACGACTTGGACAGCGTCCTTCAGAAACACCATATATTTT
V gene: TRBV2; J gene: TRBJ2-3; clone size: -; D gene: -; CDR3 protein: CASSERQVQLTDTQYF; CDR3 DNA: TGTGCCAGCAGTGAGAGACAGGTCCAACTCACAGATACGCAGTATTTT
V gene: TRBV18; J gene: TRBJ2-2; clone size: -; D gene: TRBD1; CDR3 protein: CASSPPYSVHPGQGNTGELFF; CDR3 DNA: TGTGCCAGCTCACCACCGTACTCGGTTCATCCGGGACAGGGGAACACCGGGGAGCTGTTTTTT
V gene: TRBV10-2; J gene: TRBJ2-7; clone size: once; D gene: -; CDR3 protein: CASSSPYYEQYF; CDR3 DNA: TGCGCCAGCAGTAGCCCGTACTACGAGCAGTACTTC
V gene: TRBV5-1; J gene: TRBJ2-1; clone size: few; D gene: -; CDR3 protein: CASSLSAVSSYNEQFF; CDR3 DNA: TGCGCCAGCAGCTTGTCAGCGGTAAGCTCCTACAATGAGCAGTTCTTC
V gene: TRBV27; J gene: TRBJ1-2; clone size: few; D gene: TRBD1; CDR3 protein: CASSFRGNLGTGIYGYTF; CDR3 DNA: TGTGCCAGCAGTTTCCGCGGTAATCTCGGGACAGGGATCTATGGCTACACCTTC
V gene: TRBV28; J gene: TRBJ1-5; clone size: -; D gene: -; CDR3 protein: CASSLITGDNQPQHF; CDR3 DNA: TGTGCCAGCAGTTTAATCACAGGAGACAATCAGCCCCAGCATTTT
V gene: TRBV4-1; J gene: TRBJ2-2; clone size: -; D gene: TRBD1; CDR3 protein: CASSQDRDRGDGELFF; CDR3 DNA: TGCGCCAGCAGCCAAGATAGGGACAGAGGGGACGGGGAGCTGTTTTTT
V gene: TRBV5-1; J gene: TRBJ1-1; clone size: -; D gene: -; CDR3 protein: CASSTEQGYKAFF; CDR3 DNA: TGCGCCAGCAGCACCGAGCAGGGCTACAAAGCTTTCTTT
V gene: TRBV11-2; J gene: TRBJ1-2; clone size: few; D gene: -; CDR3 protein: CASSLSVGKRGGRGYGYTF; CDR3 DNA: TGTGCCAGCAGCCTATCCGTGGGGAAACGGGGTGGAAGAGGCTATGGCTACACCTTC
V gene: TRBV7-9; J gene: TRBJ1-2; clone size: -; D gene: -; CDR3 protein: CASSTRGTGPYGYTF; CDR3 DNA: TGTGCCAGCAGCACCCGAGGTACAGGGCCTTATGGCTACACCTTC
V gene: TRBV5-3; J gene: TRBJ2-5; clone size: -; D gene: TRBD2; CDR3 protein: CARSLPKQTSGGQYQETQYF; CDR3 DNA: TGTGCCAGAAGCTTGCCCAAGCAGACTAGCGGGGGGCAATACCAAGAGACCCAGTACTTC
V gene: TRBV19; J gene: TRBJ1-2; clone size: -; D gene: TRBD1; CDR3 protein: CASRTSQGADGYTF; CDR3 DNA: TGTGCCAGTCGGACCTCACAGGGGGCGGATGGCTACACCTTC
V gene: TRBV5-1; J gene: TRBJ2-5; clone size: -; D gene: -; CDR3 protein: CASNLGAKETQYF; CDR3 DNA: TGCGCCAGCAACTTGGGAGCTAAAGAGACCCAGTACTTC
V gene: TRBV19; J gene: TRBJ1-3; clone size: -; D gene: -; CDR3 protein: CASTFGGDDGNTIYF; CDR3 DNA: TGTGCCAGTACCTTTGGGGGGGACGATGGAAACACCATATATTTT
V gene: TRBV4-2; J gene: TRBJ2-2; clone size: -; D gene: TRBD2; CDR3 protein: CASSQVLAGGIGELFF; CDR3 DNA: TGTGCCAGCAGCCAAGTACTAGCGGGGGGTATAGGGGAGCTGTTTTTT
V gene: TRBV11-1; J gene: TRBJ2-1; clone size: -; D gene: -; CDR3 protein: CASSLNYGQLYNEQFF; CDR3 DNA: TGTGCCAGCAGCTTAAATTACGGACAGCTTTACAATGAGCAGTTCTTC
V gene: TRBV29-1; J gene: TRBJ1-1; clone size: -; D gene: TRBD1; CDR3 protein: CSVGPTGLVTEAFF; CDR3 DNA: TGCAGCGTTGGGCCGACAGGGCTCGTCACTGAAGCTTTCTTT
V gene: TRBV7-9; J gene: TRBJ2-5; clone size: -; D gene: TRBD2; CDR3 protein: CASSDDPGLAGGIETQYF; CDR3 DNA: TGTGCCAGCAGCGACGACCCGGGACTAGCGGGGGGGATAGAGACCCAGTACTTC
V gene: TRBV5-1; J gene: TRBJ2-3; clone size: -; D gene: -; CDR3 protein: CASSLDGSDYDTQYF; CDR3 DNA: TGCGCCAGCAGCTTGGATGGTAGCGATTACGATACGCAGTATTTT
V gene: TRBV11-1; J gene: TRBJ2-7; clone size: -; D gene: -; CDR3 protein: CASSPAAVFYEQYF; CDR3 DNA: TGTGCCAGCAGCCCAGCGGCGGTCTTCTACGAGCAGTACTTC
V gene: TRBV11-2; J gene: TRBJ2-7; clone size: -; D gene: TRBD1; CDR3 protein: CASSFNRDWTGSVEQYF; CDR3 DNA: TGTGCCAGCAGCTTCAACCGGGATTGGACAGGGTCGGTCGAGCAGTACTTC
V gene: TRBV19; J gene: TRBJ1-1; clone size: -; D gene: TRBD1; CDR3 protein: CASQTGETEAFF; CDR3 DNA: TGTGCCAGCCAGACAGGGGAAACTGAAGCTTTCTTT
V gene: TRBV7-3; J gene: TRBJ2-1; clone size: once; D gene: TRBD1; CDR3 protein: CASSLWDRDSGQFF; CDR3 DNA: TGTGCCAGCAGCTTATGGGACAGGGATAGTGGGCAGTTCTTC
V gene: TRBV2; J gene: TRBJ1-3; clone size: -; D gene: -; CDR3 protein: CASTEGRDGNTIYF; CDR3 DNA: TGTGCCAGCACCGAGGGGAGGGATGGAAACACCATATATTTT